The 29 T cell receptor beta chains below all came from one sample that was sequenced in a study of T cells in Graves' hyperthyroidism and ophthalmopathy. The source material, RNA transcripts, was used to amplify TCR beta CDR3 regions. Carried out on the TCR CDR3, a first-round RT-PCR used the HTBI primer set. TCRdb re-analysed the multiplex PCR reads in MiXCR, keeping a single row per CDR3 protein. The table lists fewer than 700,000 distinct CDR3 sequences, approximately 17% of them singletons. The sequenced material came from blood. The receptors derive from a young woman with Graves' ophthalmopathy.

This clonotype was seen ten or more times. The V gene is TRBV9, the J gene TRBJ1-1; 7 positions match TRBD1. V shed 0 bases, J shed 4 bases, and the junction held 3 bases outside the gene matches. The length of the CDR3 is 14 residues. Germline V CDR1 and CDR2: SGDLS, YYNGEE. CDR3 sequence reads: CASSVEDRSTEAFF. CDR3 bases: TGTGCCAGCAGCGTAGAGGACAGGTCCACTGAAGCTTTCTTT.

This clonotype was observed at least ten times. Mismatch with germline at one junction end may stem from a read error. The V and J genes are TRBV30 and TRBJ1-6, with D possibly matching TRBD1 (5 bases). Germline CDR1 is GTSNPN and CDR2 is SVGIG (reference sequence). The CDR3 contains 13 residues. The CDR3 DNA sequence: TGTGCCTGGAGTGGGGGCGGTAATACACCCCTCCACTTT. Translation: CAWSGGGNTPLHF.

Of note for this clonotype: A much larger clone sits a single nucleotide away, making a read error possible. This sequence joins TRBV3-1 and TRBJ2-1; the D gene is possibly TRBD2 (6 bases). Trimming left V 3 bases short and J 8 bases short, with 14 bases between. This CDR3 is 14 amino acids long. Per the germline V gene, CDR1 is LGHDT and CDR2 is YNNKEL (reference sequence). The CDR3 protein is CASSQSGTGDEQFF. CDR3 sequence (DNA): TGTGCCAGCAGCCAGTCTGGGACTGGCGATGAGCAGTTCTTC.

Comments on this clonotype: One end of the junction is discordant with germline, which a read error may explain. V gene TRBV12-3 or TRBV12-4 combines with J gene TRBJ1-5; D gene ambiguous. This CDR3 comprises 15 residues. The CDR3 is CACSLSGAGNQPQHF. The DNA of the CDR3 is TGTGCCTGCAGTTTAAGTGGTGCCGGCAATCAGCCCCAGCATTTT.

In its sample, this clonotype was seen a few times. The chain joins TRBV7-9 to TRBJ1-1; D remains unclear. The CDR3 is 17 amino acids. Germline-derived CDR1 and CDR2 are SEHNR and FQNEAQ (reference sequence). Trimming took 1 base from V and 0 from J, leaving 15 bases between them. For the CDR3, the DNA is TGTGCCAGCAGCTTAGTTTTGAATAGGGCTATGAACACTGAAGCTTTCTTT. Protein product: CASSLVLNRAMNTEAFF.

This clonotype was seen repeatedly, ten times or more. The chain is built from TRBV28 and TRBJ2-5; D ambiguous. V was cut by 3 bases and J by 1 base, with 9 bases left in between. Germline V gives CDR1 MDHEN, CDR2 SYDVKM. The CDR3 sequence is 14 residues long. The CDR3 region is CASSLRRAQETQYF. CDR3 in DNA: TGTGCCAGCAGTTTGAGGCGCGCCCAAGAGACCCAGTACTTC.

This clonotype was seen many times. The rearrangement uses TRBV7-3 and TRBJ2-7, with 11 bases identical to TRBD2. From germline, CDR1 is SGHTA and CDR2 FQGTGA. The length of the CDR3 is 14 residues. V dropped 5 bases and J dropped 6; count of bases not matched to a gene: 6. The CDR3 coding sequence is TGTGCCAGCAGCGGTAGCGGGGGGGACGTCGAGCAGTACTTC. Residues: CASSGSGGDVEQYF.

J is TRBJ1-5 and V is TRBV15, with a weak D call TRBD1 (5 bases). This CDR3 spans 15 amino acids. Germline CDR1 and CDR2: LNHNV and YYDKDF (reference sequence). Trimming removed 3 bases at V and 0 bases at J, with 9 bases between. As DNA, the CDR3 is TGTGCCACCAGCAGGGGGACGGATAGCAATCAGCCCCAGCATTTT. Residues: CATSRGTDSNQPQHF.

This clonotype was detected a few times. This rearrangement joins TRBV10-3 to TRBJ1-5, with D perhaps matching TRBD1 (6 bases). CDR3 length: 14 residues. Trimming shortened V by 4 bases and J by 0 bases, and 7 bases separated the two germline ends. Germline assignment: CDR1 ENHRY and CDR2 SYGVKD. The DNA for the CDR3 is TGTGCCATCAGTGGGACAGATAGCAATCAGCCCCAGCATTTT. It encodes CAISGTDSNQPQHF.

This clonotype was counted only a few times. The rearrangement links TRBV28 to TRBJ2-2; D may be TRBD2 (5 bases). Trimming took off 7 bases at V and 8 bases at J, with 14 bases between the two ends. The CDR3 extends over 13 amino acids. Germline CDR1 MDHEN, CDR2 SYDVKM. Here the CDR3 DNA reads TGTGCCAGCATAGGCGCCTGGAGGGGGGAGCTGTTTTTT. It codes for CASIGAWRGELFF.

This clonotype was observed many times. The CDR3 spells CASSSTGQDTQYF. The CDR3 DNA reads TGTGCCAGCTCATCGACAGGGCAAGATACGCAGTATTTT. V is TRBV18 and J is TRBJ2-3; 7 bases fit TRBD1. This CDR3 is 13 amino acids long. The junction had 4 bases not matched to a gene; V was cut back by 5 bases and J by 5 bases. CDR1 is KGHSH and CDR2 is LQKENI in the germline V gene.

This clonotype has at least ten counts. The CDR3 sequence: CASSLSGGGQPQHF. The DNA for the CDR3 is TGTGCCAGCAGTTTGTCAGGGGGCGGTCAGCCCCAGCATTTT. V usage is TRBV27 and J usage is TRBJ1-5; 8 nucleotides align to TRBD1. This CDR3 has 14 residues. CDR1 is MNHEY and CDR2 is SMNVEV in the germline V gene (reference sequence). Germline trimming cut 3 bases from V and 6 bases from J; bases unmatched to any gene: 4.

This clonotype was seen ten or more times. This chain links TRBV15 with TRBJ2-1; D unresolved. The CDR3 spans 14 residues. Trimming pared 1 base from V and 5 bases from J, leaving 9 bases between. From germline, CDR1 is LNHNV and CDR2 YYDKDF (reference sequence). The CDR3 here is CATSRADPDNEQFF. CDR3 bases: TGTGCCACCAGCAGAGCGGACCCCGACAATGAGCAGTTCTTC.

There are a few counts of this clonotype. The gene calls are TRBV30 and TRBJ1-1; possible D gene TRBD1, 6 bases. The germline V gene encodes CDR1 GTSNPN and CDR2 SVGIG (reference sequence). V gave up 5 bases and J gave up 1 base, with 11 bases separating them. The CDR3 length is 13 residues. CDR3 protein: CAWAPTGNTEAFF. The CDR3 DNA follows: TGTGCCTGGGCCCCGACAGGGAACACTGAAGCTTTCTTT.

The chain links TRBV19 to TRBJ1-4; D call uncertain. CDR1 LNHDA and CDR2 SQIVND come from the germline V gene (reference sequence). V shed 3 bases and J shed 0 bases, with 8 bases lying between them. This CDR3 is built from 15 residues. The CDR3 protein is CASSILGSTNEKLFF. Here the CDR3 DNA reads TGTGCCAGTAGTATTTTGGGTTCAACTAATGAAAAACTGTTTTTT. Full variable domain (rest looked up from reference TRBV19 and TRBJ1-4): DGGITQSPKYLFRKEGQNVTLSCEQNLNHDAMYWYRQDPGQGLRLIYYSQIVNDFQKGDIAEGYSVSREKKESFPLTVTSAQKNPTAFYLCASSILGSTNEKLFFGSGTQLSVL.

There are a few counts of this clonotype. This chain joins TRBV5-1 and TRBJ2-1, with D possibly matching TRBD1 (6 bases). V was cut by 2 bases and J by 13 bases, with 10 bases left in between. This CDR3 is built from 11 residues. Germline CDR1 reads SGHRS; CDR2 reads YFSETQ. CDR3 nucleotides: TGCGCCAGCAGCTTAACAGGGCCCCAGTTCTTC. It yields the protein CASSLTGPQFF.

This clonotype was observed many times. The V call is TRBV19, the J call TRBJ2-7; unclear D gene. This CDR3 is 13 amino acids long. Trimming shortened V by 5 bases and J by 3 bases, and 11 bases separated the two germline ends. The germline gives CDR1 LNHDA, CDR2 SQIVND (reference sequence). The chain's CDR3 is CASSPEVLYEQYF. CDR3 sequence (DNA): TGTGCCAGTAGTCCGGAAGTTCTCTACGAGCAGTACTTC.

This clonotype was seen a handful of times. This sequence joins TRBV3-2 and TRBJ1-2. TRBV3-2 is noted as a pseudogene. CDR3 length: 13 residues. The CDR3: CASSQDPVYGYTF. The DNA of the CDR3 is TGTGCCAGCAGCCAAGATCCGGTCTATGGCTACACCTTC.

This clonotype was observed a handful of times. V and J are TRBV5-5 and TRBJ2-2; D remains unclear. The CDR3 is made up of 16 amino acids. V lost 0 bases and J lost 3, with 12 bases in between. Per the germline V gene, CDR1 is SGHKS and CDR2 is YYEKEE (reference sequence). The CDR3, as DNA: TGTGCCAGCAGCTTGGGGCTAGTGGCCTACACCGGGGAGCTGTTTTTT. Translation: CASSLGLVAYTGELFF.

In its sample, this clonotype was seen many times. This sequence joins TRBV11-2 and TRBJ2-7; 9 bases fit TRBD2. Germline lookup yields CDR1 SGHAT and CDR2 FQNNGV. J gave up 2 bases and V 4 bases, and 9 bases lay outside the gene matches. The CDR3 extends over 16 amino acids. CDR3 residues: CASSSIGGGRAYEQYF. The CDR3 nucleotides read TGTGCCAGCAGCTCAATCGGCGGCGGGAGGGCCTACGAGCAGTACTTC.

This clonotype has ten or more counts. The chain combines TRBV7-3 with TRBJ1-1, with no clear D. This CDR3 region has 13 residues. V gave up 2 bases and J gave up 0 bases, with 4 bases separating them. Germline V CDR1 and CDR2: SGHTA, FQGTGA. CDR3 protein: CASSLSVNTEAFF. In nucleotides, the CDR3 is TGTGCCAGCAGCTTATCGGTGAACACTGAAGCTTTCTTT.

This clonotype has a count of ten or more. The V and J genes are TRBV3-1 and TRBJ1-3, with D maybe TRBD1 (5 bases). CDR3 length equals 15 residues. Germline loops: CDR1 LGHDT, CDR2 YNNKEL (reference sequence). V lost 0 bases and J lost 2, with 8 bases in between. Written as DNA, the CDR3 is TGTGCCAGCAGCCAAGAGCGGGGCCCTGGAAACACCATATATTTT. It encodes CASSQERGPGNTIYF.

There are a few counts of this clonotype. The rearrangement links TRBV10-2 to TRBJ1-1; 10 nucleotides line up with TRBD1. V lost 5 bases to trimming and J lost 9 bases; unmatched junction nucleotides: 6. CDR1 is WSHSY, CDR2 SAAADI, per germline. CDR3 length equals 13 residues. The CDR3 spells CASSPDRGHQAFF. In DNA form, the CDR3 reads TGCGCCAGCAGTCCAGACAGGGGGCATCAAGCTTTCTTT.

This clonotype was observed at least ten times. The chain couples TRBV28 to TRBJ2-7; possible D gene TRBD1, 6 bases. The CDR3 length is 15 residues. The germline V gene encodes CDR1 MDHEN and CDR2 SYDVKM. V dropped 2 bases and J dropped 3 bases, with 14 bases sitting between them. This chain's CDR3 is CASSLIDRRSYEQYF. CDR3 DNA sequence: TGTGCCAGCAGTTTAATCGACAGGAGAAGCTACGAGCAGTACTTC.

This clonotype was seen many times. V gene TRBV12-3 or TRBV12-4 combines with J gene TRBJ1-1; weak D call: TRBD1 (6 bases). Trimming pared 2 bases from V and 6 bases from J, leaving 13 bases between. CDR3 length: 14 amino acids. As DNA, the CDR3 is TGTGCCAGCAGTTTATACAGGGCTGACGCTGAAGCTTTCTTT. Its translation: CASSLYRADAEAFF.

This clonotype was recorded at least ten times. The CDR3 spells CASSGPAGEEPYNEQFF. The CDR3, as DNA: TGTGCCAGCAGCGGGCCAGCGGGTGAGGAGCCCTACAATGAGCAGTTCTTC. The rearrangement joins TRBV9 to TRBJ2-1; TRBD2 is a possible D gene (6 bases). The CDR3 extends over 17 amino acids. The germline gives CDR1 SGDLS, CDR2 YYNGEE. The V end was cut by 3 bases, the J end by 2 bases, with 18 bases between.

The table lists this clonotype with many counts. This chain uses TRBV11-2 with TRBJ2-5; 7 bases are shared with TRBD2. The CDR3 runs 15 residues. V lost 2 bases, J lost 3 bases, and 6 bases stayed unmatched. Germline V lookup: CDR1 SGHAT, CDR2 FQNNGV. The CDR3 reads CASSLWYSGEETQYF. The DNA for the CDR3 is TGTGCCAGCAGCTTATGGTACAGCGGGGAAGAGACCCAGTACTTC.

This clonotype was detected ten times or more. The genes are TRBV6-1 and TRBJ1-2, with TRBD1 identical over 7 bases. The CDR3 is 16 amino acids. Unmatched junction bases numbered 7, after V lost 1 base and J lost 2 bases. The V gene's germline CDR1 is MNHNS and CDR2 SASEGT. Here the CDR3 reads CASSEVGTALNYGYTF. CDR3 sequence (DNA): TGTGCCAGCAGTGAAGTAGGGACAGCCTTAAACTATGGCTACACCTTC.

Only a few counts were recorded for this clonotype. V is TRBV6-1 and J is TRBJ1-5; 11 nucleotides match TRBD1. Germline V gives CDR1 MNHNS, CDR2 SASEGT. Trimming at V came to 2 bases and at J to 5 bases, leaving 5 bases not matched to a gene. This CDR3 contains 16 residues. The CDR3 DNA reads TGTGCCAGCAGTGAAACTGGGACAGGGGGTTATCAGCCCCAGCATTTT. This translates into CASSETGTGGYQPQHF.